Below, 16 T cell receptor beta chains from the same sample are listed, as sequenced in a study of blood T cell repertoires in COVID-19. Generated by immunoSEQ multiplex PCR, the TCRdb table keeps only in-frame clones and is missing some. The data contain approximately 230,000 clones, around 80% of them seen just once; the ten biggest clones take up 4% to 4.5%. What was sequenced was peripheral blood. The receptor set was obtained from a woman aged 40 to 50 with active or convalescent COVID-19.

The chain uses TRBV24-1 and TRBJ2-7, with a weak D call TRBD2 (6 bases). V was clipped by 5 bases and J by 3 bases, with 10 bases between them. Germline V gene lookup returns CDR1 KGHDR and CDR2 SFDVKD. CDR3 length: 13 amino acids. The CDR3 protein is CATSGGDLYEQYF. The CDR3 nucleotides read TGTGCCACCAGTGGGGGGGACCTCTACGAGCAGTACTTC.

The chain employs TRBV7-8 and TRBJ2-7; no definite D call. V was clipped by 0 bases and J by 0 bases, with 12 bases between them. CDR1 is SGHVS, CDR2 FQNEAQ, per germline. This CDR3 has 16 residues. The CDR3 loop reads CASSLASDPSSYEQYV. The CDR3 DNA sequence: TGTGCCAGCAGCTTAGCCAGCGACCCGAGCTCCTACGAGCAGTACGTC.

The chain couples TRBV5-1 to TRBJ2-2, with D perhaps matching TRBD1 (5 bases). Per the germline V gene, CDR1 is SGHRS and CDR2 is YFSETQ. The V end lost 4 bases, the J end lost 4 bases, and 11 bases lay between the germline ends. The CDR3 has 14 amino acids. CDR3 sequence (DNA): TGCGCCAGCAGCACCGGACATTCCACCGGGGAGCTGTTTTTT. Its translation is CASSTGHSTGELFF.

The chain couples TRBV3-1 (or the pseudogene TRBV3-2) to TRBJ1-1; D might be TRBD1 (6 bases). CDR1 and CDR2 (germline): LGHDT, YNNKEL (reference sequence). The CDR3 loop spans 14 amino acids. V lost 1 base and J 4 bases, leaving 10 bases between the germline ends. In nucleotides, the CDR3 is TGTGCCAGCAGCCAAGCTTGGGGGCTCACTGAAGCTTTCTTT. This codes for CASSQAWGLTEAFF.

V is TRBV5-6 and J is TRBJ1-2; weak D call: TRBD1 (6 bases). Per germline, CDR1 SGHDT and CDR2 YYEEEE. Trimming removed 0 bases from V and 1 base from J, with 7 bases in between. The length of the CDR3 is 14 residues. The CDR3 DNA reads TGTGCCAGCAGCTTGGCAGGGGTTAACTATGGCTACACCTTC. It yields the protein CASSLAGVNYGYTF.

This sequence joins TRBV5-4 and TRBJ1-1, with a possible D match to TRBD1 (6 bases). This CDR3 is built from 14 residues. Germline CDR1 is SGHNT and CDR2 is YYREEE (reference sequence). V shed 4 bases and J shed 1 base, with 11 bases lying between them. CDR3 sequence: CASSTGLGNTEAFF. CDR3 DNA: TGTGCCAGCAGCACAGGGCTGGGGAACACTGAAGCTTTCTTT.

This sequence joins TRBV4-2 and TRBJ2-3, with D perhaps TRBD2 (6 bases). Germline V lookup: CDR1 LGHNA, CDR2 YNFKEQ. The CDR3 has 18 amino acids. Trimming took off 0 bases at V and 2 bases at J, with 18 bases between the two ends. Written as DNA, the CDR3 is TGTGCCAGCAGCCAAGAAGGAGGGCGGGCCTCTTCCACAGATACGCAGTATTTT. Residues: CASSQEGGRASSTDTQYF.

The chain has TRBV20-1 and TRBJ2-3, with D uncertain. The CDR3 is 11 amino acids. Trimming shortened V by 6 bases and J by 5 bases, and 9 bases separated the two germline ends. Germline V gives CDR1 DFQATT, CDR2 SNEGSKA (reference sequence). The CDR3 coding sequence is TGCAGTGCCCGAGATCTAGATACGCAGTATTTT. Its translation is CSARDLDTQYF.

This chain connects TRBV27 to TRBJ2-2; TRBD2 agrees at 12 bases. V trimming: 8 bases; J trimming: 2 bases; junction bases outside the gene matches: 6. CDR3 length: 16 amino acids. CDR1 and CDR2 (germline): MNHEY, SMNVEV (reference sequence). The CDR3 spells CASQTSGGLNTGELFF. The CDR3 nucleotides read TGTGCCAGCCAGACTAGCGGGGGATTAAACACCGGGGAGCTGTTTTTT.

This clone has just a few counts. The CDR3, as DNA: TGTGCCAGCAACCCTGACAGGGGGGCGGAAAAACTGTTTTTT. It specifies CASNPDRGAEKLFF. The chain carries TRBV7-2 and TRBJ1-4; TRBD1 matches 9 bases. The J segment lost 8 bases and the V segment lost 7 bases, leaving 8 bases of the junction unmatched. Looked up from germline, CDR1 is SGHTA and CDR2 is FQGNSA. The CDR3 totals 14 residues.

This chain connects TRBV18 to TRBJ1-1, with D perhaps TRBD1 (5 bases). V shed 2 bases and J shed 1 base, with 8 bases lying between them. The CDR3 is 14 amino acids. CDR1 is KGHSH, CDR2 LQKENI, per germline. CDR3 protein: CASSPETENTEAFF. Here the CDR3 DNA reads TGTGCCAGCTCACCAGAGACAGAGAACACTGAAGCTTTCTTT.

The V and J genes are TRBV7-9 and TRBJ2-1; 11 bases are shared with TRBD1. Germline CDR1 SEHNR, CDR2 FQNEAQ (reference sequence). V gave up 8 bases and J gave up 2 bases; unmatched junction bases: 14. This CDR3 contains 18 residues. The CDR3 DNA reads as TGTGCCAGCTGGACCGGGACAGGGGGTTTCATAGCCTACAATGAGCAGTTCTTC. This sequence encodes CASWTGTGGFIAYNEQFF.

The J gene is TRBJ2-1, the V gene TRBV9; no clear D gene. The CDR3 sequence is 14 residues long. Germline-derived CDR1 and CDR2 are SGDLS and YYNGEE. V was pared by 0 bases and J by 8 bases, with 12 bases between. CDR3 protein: CASSVARSFHEQFF. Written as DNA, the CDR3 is TGTGCCAGCAGCGTAGCCCGTAGCTTCCATGAGCAGTTCTTC.

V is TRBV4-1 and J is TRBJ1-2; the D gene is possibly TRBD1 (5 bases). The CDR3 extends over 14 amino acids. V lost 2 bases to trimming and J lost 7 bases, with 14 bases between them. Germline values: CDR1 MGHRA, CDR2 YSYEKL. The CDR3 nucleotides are TGCGCCAGCAGCCAACCTGCTGGGGCGAGTGGCTACACCTTC. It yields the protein CASSQPAGASGYTF.

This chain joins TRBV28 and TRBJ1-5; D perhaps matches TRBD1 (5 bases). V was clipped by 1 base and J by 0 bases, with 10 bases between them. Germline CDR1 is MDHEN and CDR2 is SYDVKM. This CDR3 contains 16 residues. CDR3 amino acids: CASSLSTANSNQPQHF. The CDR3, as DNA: TGTGCCAGCAGTTTATCGACAGCTAATAGCAATCAGCCCCAGCATTTT. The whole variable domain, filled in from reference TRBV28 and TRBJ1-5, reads DVKVTQSSRYLVKRTGEKVFLECVQDMDHENMFWYRQDPGLGLRLIYFSYDVKMKEKGDIPEGYSVSREKKERFSLILESASTNQTSMYLCASSLSTANSNQPQHFGDGTRLSIL.

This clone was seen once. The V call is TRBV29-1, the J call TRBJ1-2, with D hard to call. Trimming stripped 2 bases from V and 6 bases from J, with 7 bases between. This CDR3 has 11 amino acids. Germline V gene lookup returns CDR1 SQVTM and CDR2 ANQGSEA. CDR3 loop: CSVEQNHGYTF. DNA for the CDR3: TGCAGCGTTGAACAGAATCATGGCTACACCTTC. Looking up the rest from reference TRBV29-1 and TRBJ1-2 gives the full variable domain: SAVISQKPSRDICQRGTSLTIQCQVDSQVTMMFWYRQQPGQSLTLIATANQGSEATYESGFVIDKFPISRPNLTFSTLTVSNMSPEDSSIYLCSVEQNHGYTFGSGTRLTVV.